The 14 T cell receptor beta chains reported below all come from one sample, sequenced in a study of shared clonotypes between healthy human individuals. Data came from immunoSEQ multiplex PCR; TCRdb stores just in-frame clones and leaves some out. The sample contains roughly 570,000 clones, roughly 98% of which appear only once. Selected positively for CCR7 and CD45RO-negative, naive CD8 cells excluded terminally differentiated effector memory CD45RA+ cells. Sequencing was carried out using naive CD8+ T cells sorted from blood. These receptor sequences come from a man younger than 45 in good health.

The rearrangement uses TRBV9 and TRBJ2-2; no definite D call. The ends were cut back, 0 bases at V and 1 base at J, with 4 bases in the middle. The CDR3 consists of 14 residues. The germline V gene has CDR1 SGDLS and CDR2 YYNGEE. This chain's CDR3 is CASSVDVNTGELFF. The CDR3 nucleotides read TGTGCCAGCAGCGTAGATGTGAACACCGGGGAGCTGTTTTTT.

The chain joins TRBV4-3 to TRBJ1-4; a weak D match, TRBD1 (5 bases). The CDR3 loop spans 16 amino acids. Trimming took 8 bases from V and 8 from J, leaving 24 bases between them. Germline V gene sequence: CDR1 LGHNA, CDR2 YSLEER. CDR3 coding DNA: TGCGCCAGCCAAGAGGAGTACCGGGACTTCGAGGAAAAACTGTTTTTT. Its protein product is CASQEEYRDFEEKLFF.

This chain links TRBV11-2 with TRBJ1-2; D is perhaps TRBD1 (6 bases). Germline lookup yields CDR1 SGHAT and CDR2 FQNNGV. The CDR3 covers 15 residues. V was pared by 5 bases and J by 4 bases, with 17 bases between. CDR3 nucleotides: TGTGCCAGCAGCCCCGGACAGACGACCCCCTATGGCTACACCTTC. It yields the protein CASSPGQTTPYGYTF.

V is TRBV27 and J is TRBJ2-7; the match to TRBD2 covers 12 bases. CDR1 MNHEY and CDR2 SMNVEV come from the germline V gene (reference sequence). CDR3 length equals 14 residues. Germline trimming cut 5 bases from V and 6 bases from J; bases unmatched to any gene: 5. The CDR3 DNA reads TGTGCCAGCAGTACTACTAGCGGGAGGTTCGAGCAGTACTTC. It specifies CASSTTSGRFEQYF.

V gene TRBV7-9 combines with J gene TRBJ2-5; D is perhaps TRBD1 (7 bases). Trimming cost V 5 bases and J 2 bases, with 18 bases left between them. There are 16 residues in the CDR3. CDR1 SEHNR and CDR2 FQNEAQ come from the germline V gene (reference sequence). DNA for the CDR3: TGTGCCAGCAGCCCCCGATCGGCAGGGGGGCAAGAGACCCAGTACTTC. This gives the protein CASSPRSAGGQETQYF. Full variable domain (missing parts from reference TRBV7-9 and TRBJ2-5): DTGVSQNPRHKITKRGQNVTFRCDPISEHNRLYWYRQTLGQGPEFLTYFQNEAQLEKSRLLSDRFSAERPKGSFSTLEIQRTEQGDSAMYLCASSPRSAGGQETQYFGPGTRLLVL.

This chain uses TRBV7-2 with TRBJ1-5, with D hard to call. The CDR3 extends over 14 amino acids. Per germline, CDR1 SGHTA and CDR2 FQGNSA. V lost 2 bases, J lost 5 bases, and 10 bases lay in between. The chain's CDR3 is CASSLKGPDQPQHF. The CDR3 DNA reads TGTGCCAGCAGCTTAAAAGGACCCGATCAGCCCCAGCATTTT.

In this sample, this clone turned up once. The chain combines TRBV19 with TRBJ1-4, with TRBD1 as a possible D gene (6 bases). CDR3 length: 17 residues. The V end was cut by 5 bases, the J end by 1 base, with 17 bases between. The germline V gene has CDR1 LNHDA and CDR2 SQIVND (reference sequence). CDR3 nucleotides: TGTGCCAGTAGTTCCGGCGGAACAGGGCAAACTAATGAAAAACTGTTTTTT. Protein: CASSSGGTGQTNEKLFF.

J is TRBJ2-5 and V is TRBV13; D not resolved. Germline values: CDR1 PRHDT, CDR2 FYEKMQ (reference sequence). Trimming removed 5 bases at V and 2 bases at J, with 9 bases between. This CDR3 has 13 residues. The CDR3 coding sequence is TGTGCCAGCAGCGAAGGTGGGCAAGAGACCCAGTACTTC. This gives the protein CASSEGGQETQYF.

V is TRBV25-1 and J is TRBJ2-7; tentative D call: TRBD2 (7 bases). The V gene's germline CDR1 is MGHDK and CDR2 SYGVNS. This CDR3 region has 13 residues. Trimming took 2 bases from V and 6 from J, leaving 11 bases between them. The CDR3 sequence: CASSEGRGGEQYF. For the CDR3, the DNA is TGTGCCAGCAGTGAAGGGAGGGGGGGCGAGCAGTACTTC.

The rearrangement joins TRBV5-1 to TRBJ2-3; TRBD2 agrees at 7 bases. The CDR3 runs 17 residues. With V trimmed by 4 bases and J by 5 bases, 16 bases remained unmatched. CDR1 SGHRS and CDR2 YFSETQ come from the germline V gene. The CDR3 reads CASSRTGLVGARDTQYF. DNA of the CDR3: TGCGCCAGCAGCCGAACCGGACTAGTAGGTGCCAGAGATACGCAGTATTTT.

V is TRBV5-6 and J is TRBJ2-1; D not certain. The germline V gene has CDR1 SGHDT and CDR2 YYEEEE. V lost 1 base and J lost 10, with 9 bases in between. The CDR3 loop spans 12 amino acids. The CDR3 spells CASSLSTLEQFF. The CDR3 DNA reads TGTGCCAGCAGCTTGTCGACTCTCGAGCAGTTCTTC.

The chain recombines TRBV9 with TRBJ1-1, with D maybe TRBD1 (5 bases). The germline V gene encodes CDR1 SGDLS and CDR2 YYNGEE. The ends were cut back, 7 bases at V and 3 bases at J, with 37 bases in the middle. The length of the CDR3 is 21 residues. Written as DNA, the CDR3 is TGTGCCAGCGGCCCCGACAACATAAGGGACGCACAAAGGGGTTGGGACACTGAAGCTTTCTTT. Its translation: CASGPDNIRDAQRGWDTEAFF.

The rearrangement joins TRBV2 to TRBJ2-1; possible D gene TRBD2, 5 bases. Per germline, CDR1 SNHLY and CDR2 FYNNEI. The CDR3 sequence is 16 residues long. Trimming removed 1 base at V and 1 base at J, with 11 bases between. The CDR3 DNA is TGTGCCAGCAGTGAAGGAAAAGGGAGTTCCTACAATGAGCAGTTCTTC. As protein: CASSEGKGSSYNEQFF.

The chain recombines TRBV7-8 with TRBJ2-3, with 9 bases fitting TRBD2. V was clipped by 3 bases and J by 3 bases; unmatched bases: 4. Germline assignment: CDR1 SGHVS and CDR2 FQNEAQ. CDR3 length: 15 residues. The CDR3 coding sequence is TGTGCCAGCAGCTTTAGCGGGAGTTGGACAGATACGCAGTATTTT. Translated: CASSFSGSWTDTQYF. The variable domain in full, with the rest retrieved from reference TRBV7-8 and TRBJ2-3, is GAGVSQSPRYKVAKRGQDVALRCDPISGHVSLFWYQQALGQGPEFLTYFQNEAQLDKSGLPSDRFFAERPEGSVSTLKIQRTQQEDSAVYLCASSFSGSWTDTQYFGPGTRLTVL.